The 25 T cell receptor beta chains listed next were all sequenced from one sample in a study of identifying expanded T cells in peripheral blood. Sequenced by immunoSEQ multiplex PCR; TCRdb stores in-frame clones only, minus some. The data show over 85,000 clones, more than 75% seen once. Input material: blood. All receptors come from a person between 18 and 75 years old in good health.

The chain uses TRBV7-3 and TRBJ2-6, with TRBD1 matching over 10 bases. Germline loops: CDR1 SGHTA, CDR2 FQGTGA. With 4 bases clipped from V and 2 bases from J, the junction kept 5 bases outside the gene matches. This CDR3 contains 17 residues. CDR3 sequence: CASSSPGQGPGANVLTF. The CDR3 nucleotides read TGTGCCAGCAGCTCGCCGGGACAGGGGCCTGGGGCCAACGTCCTGACTTTC.

The rearrangement joins TRBV7-3 to TRBJ1-1, with D perhaps TRBD1 (5 bases). The CDR3 totals 13 residues. The germline CDR1 and CDR2 sequences are SGHTA and FQGTGA. V lost 4 bases, J lost 8 bases, and 14 bases lay in between. CDR3 sequence: CASSSQLQGEAFF. DNA for the CDR3: TGTGCCAGCAGCTCCCAACTTCAGGGCGAAGCTTTCTTT.

J is TRBJ2-7 and V is TRBV11-2; D perhaps matches TRBD2 (6 bases). Trimming took 7 bases from V and 2 from J, leaving 18 bases between them. Per germline, CDR1 SGHAT and CDR2 FQNNGV. CDR3 length: 15 residues. This CDR3 reads CASTTRIGGTYEQYF. The CDR3 DNA reads as TGTGCCAGCACCACTAGGATCGGGGGAACCTACGAGCAGTACTTC. Looking up the rest from reference TRBV11-2 and TRBJ2-7 gives the full variable domain: EAGVAQSPRYKIIEKRQSVAFWCNPISGHATLYWYQQILGQGPKLLIQFQNNGVVDDSQLPKDRFSAERLKGVDSTLKIQPAKLEDSAVYLCASTTRIGGTYEQYFGPGTRLTVT.

This chain joins TRBV19 and TRBJ2-4; D may match TRBD1 or TRBD2 (5 bases each). Germline V gene sequence: CDR1 LNHDA, CDR2 SQIVND (reference sequence). Trimming left V 1 base short and J 12 bases short, with 13 bases between. The CDR3 totals 13 residues. CDR3 in amino acids: CASSIGAGANQYF. DNA of the CDR3: TGTGCCAGTAGTATAGGGGCCGGGGCCAATCAGTACTTC.

The chain joins TRBV30 to TRBJ1-2; 7 positions match TRBD1. Germline V gives CDR1 GTSNPN, CDR2 SVGIG (reference sequence). The CDR3 has 15 residues. V gave up 3 bases and J gave up 6 bases; unmatched junction bases: 13. Written as DNA, the CDR3 is TGTGCCTGGAGCCGGGACAGTATTCGGGTCCATGGCTACACCTTC. Its protein is CAWSRDSIRVHGYTF.

This clone has only a few counts. The chain couples TRBV10-3 to TRBJ1-1, with D hard to call. The CDR3 totals 12 residues. Per the germline V gene, CDR1 is ENHRY and CDR2 is SYGVKD. Trimming took 0 bases from V and 1 from J, leaving 0 bases between them. The CDR3 sequence is CAISESNTEAFF. In nucleotides, the CDR3 is TGTGCCATCAGTGAGTCGAACACTGAAGCTTTCTTT.

This chain joins TRBV28 and TRBJ1-1; D unclear. The CDR3 loop spans 12 amino acids. Trimming left V 8 bases short and J 10 bases short, with 17 bases between. CDR1 and CDR2 from the germline V gene are MDHEN and SYDVKM. Here the CDR3 reads CASQPYSRRAFF. CDR3 bases: TGTGCCAGCCAACCCTACAGCCGTCGAGCTTTCTTT.

This clone has only one observation. The CDR3 nucleotides read TGTGCCAGCAGTGGAATCCCGCTGGCATTGATCGAGCAGTACTTC. Its translation is CASSGIPLALIEQYF. J is TRBJ2-7 and V is TRBV6-1, with D unclear. V was clipped by 4 bases and J by 6 bases, with 19 bases between them. Looked up from germline, CDR1 is MNHNS and CDR2 is SASEGT. The CDR3 length is 15 residues.

The chain carries TRBV5-1 and TRBJ1-1; 8 bases fit TRBD1. The V gene's germline CDR1 is SGHRS and CDR2 YFSETQ. The trim removed 3 bases at V and 4 bases at J, leaving 11 bases unmatched. The CDR3 loop spans 16 amino acids. CDR3 DNA: TGCGCCAGCAGCTCCTGGACAGGGTCGGCAAGCACTGAAGCTTTCTTT. Translation: CASSSWTGSASTEAFF. The full variable domain, in which reference TRBV5-1 and TRBJ1-1 provide the parts outside the CDR3, is KAGVTQTPRYLIKTRGQQVTLSCSPISGHRSVSWYQQTPGQGLQFLFEYFSETQRNKGNFPGRFSGRQFSNSRSEMNVSTLELGDSALYLCASSSWTGSASTEAFFGQGTRLTVV.

The chain joins TRBV19 to TRBJ1-1, with D perhaps TRBD1 (6 bases). This CDR3 contains 15 residues. CDR1 is LNHDA, CDR2 SQIVND, per germline (reference sequence). The V and J ends lost 5 bases and 0 bases respectively, with 13 bases between them. The CDR3 region has the DNA TGTGCCAGTAGTTTAAGGGGGGTAATGAACACTGAAGCTTTCTTT. It encodes CASSLRGVMNTEAFF.

This chain's CDR3 is CASSLGASDFSGANVLTF. CDR3 sequence (DNA): TGTGCCAGCAGTTTAGGGGCTAGCGACTTCTCTGGGGCCAACGTCCTGACTTTC. The V call is TRBV27, the J call TRBJ2-6, with D tentatively TRBD2 (6 bases). CDR3 length equals 18 residues. The V gene's germline CDR1 is MNHEY and CDR2 SMNVEV (reference sequence). V was trimmed by 2 bases and J by 0 bases, leaving 14 bases between them.

Concerning this clone: The junction does not match germline at one end; this may be a read error. V usage is TRBV5-4 and J usage is TRBJ1-1; perhaps TRBD1 as D (5 bases). Germline V lookup: CDR1 SGHNT, CDR2 YYREEE (reference sequence). The CDR3 has 13 amino acids. This chain's CDR3 is CASRLGGDTEAFF. In DNA form, the CDR3 reads TGTGCCAGCAGGTTGGGGGGGGACACTGAAGCTTTCTTT.

This chain joins TRBV29-1 and TRBJ2-7; possible D gene TRBD1, 5 bases. The length of the CDR3 is 13 residues. V shed 4 bases and J shed 6 bases, with 16 bases lying between them. Per germline, CDR1 SQVTM and CDR2 ANQGSEA. In nucleotides, the CDR3 is TGCAGCGTTGTCTTTTTAAGTCAGGGCGAGCAGTACTTC. Translating gives CSVVFLSQGEQYF.

CDR3 sequence: CASSLLAPGTGDNEQFF. Here the CDR3 DNA reads TGTGCCAGCAGCTTGCTGGCTCCCGGGACAGGGGACAATGAGCAGTTCTTC. The V and J genes are TRBV5-6 and TRBJ2-1, with TRBD1 matching over 10 bases. Looked up from germline, CDR1 is SGHDT and CDR2 is YYEEEE. This CDR3 spans 17 amino acids. V trimming: 1 base; J trimming: 5 bases; junction bases outside the gene matches: 9.

The CDR3, as DNA: TGTGCCAGCAGCCTGGAACCCGACTCCTACGAGCAGTACTTC. This gives the protein CASSLEPDSYEQYF. V gene TRBV7-6 combines with J gene TRBJ2-7; D uncertain. V was clipped by 5 bases and J by 0 bases, with 11 bases between them. The CDR3 is made up of 14 amino acids. CDR1 and CDR2 (germline): SGHVS, FNYEAQ.

The chain joins TRBV30 to TRBJ2-3; 10 nucleotides agree with TRBD2. This CDR3 is 14 amino acids long. V lost 7 bases to trimming and J lost 3 bases; unmatched junction nucleotides: 7. Germline V gives CDR1 GTSNPN, CDR2 SVGIG (reference sequence). The CDR3 is CASRWTSGTDTQYF. The CDR3 nucleotides read TGTGCCTCAAGGTGGACTAGCGGTACAGATACGCAGTATTTT.

The chain employs TRBV27 and TRBJ2-1; 8 bases match TRBD2. The CDR3 spans 14 residues. Trimming cost V 6 bases and J 5 bases; bases outside gene matches: 6. Germline CDR1 reads MNHEY; CDR2 reads SMNVEV (reference sequence). The CDR3 loop reads CASRIAGHDNEQFF. DNA of the CDR3: TGTGCCAGCAGGATAGCGGGGCACGACAATGAGCAGTTCTTC.

The rearrangement links TRBV5-6 to TRBJ2-1; 8 bases agree with TRBD1. The trim removed 0 bases at V and 3 bases at J, leaving 5 bases unmatched. This CDR3 has 16 residues. Germline V gene data show CDR1 as SGHDT and CDR2 as YYEEEE. The CDR3 region is CASSLARTGYYNEQFF. DNA for the CDR3: TGTGCCAGCAGCTTGGCCAGGACAGGGTACTACAATGAGCAGTTCTTC. The whole variable domain, remainder taken from reference TRBV5-6 and TRBJ2-1, is DAGVTQSPTHLIKTRGQQVTLRCSPKSGHDTVSWYQQALGQGPQFIFQYYEEEERQRGNFPDRFSGHQFPNYSSELNVNALLLGDSALYLCASSLARTGYYNEQFFGPGTRLTVL.

This sequence joins TRBV7-2 and TRBJ1-5; D remains ambiguous. CDR3 length: 13 residues. Germline CDR1 SGHTA, CDR2 FQGNSA. V was clipped by 4 bases and J by 0 bases, with 4 bases between them. CDR3 residues: CASSSNSNQPQHF. The CDR3, as DNA: TGTGCCAGCAGCTCGAATAGCAATCAGCCCCAGCATTTT.

The chain has TRBV4-2 and TRBJ1-4, with D perhaps TRBD1 (6 bases). With 5 bases removed from V and 3 bases from J, the gap between germline ends came to 10 bases. The CDR3 has 14 residues. Germline V lookup: CDR1 LGHNA, CDR2 YNFKEQ. This chain's CDR3 is CASSSGQSNEKLFF. CDR3 DNA sequence: TGTGCCAGCAGCTCTGGACAGTCTAATGAAAAACTGTTTTTT.

The sample holds one count of this clone. V is TRBV30 and J is TRBJ2-3, with 10 nucleotides matching TRBD2. With 0 bases clipped from V and 1 base from J, the junction kept 7 bases outside the gene matches. The germline V gene has CDR1 GTSNPN and CDR2 SVGIG (reference sequence). The CDR3 has 17 amino acids. This CDR3 reads CAWSVLFGTSGTDTQYF. CDR3 nucleotide sequence: TGTGCCTGGAGTGTCTTGTTTGGGACTAGCGGCACAGATACGCAGTATTTT.

The chain links TRBV11-2 to TRBJ2-2; TRBD2 matches 9 bases. The CDR3 extends over 19 amino acids. Trimming removed 3 bases from V and 0 bases from J; junction bases left unmatched: 11. The germline gives CDR1 SGHAT, CDR2 FQNNGV. The CDR3 here is CASSFRRGGYKANTGELFF. The CDR3 coding sequence is TGTGCCAGCAGCTTTCGGCGGGGGGGCTATAAAGCGAACACCGGGGAGCTGTTTTTT.

The chain joins TRBV11-2 to TRBJ2-4, with D maybe TRBD2 (6 bases). The CDR3 is made up of 17 amino acids. CDR1 and CDR2 from the germline V gene are SGHAT and FQNNGV. The V and J ends lost 6 bases and 2 bases respectively, with 20 bases between them. For the CDR3, the DNA is TGTGCCAGCAGTTCGGGGAGGTTGCAGGGACCCAAAAACATTCAGTACTTC. Its protein is CASSSGRLQGPKNIQYF.

V gene TRBV6-5 combines with J gene TRBJ1-5, with D possibly matching TRBD1 (5 bases). The CDR3 length is 15 residues. Trimming removed 4 bases at V and 4 bases at J, with 14 bases between. Germline assignment: CDR1 MNHEY and CDR2 SVGAGI. The CDR3 spells CASSFGTPDNQPQHF. The DNA for the CDR3 is TGTGCCAGCAGTTTCGGGACTCCAGATAATCAGCCCCAGCATTTT.

This clone has a single count. The chain has TRBV6-5 and TRBJ1-4; 7 bases are shared with TRBD1. This CDR3 spans 16 amino acids. V shed 4 bases, J shed 3 bases, and the junction held 8 bases outside the gene matches. The V gene's germline CDR1 is MNHEY and CDR2 SVGAGI. The CDR3 sequence is CASSSHPRGANEKLFF. CDR3 sequence (DNA): TGTGCCAGCAGTTCCCACCCCAGGGGGGCTAATGAAAAACTGTTTTTT.